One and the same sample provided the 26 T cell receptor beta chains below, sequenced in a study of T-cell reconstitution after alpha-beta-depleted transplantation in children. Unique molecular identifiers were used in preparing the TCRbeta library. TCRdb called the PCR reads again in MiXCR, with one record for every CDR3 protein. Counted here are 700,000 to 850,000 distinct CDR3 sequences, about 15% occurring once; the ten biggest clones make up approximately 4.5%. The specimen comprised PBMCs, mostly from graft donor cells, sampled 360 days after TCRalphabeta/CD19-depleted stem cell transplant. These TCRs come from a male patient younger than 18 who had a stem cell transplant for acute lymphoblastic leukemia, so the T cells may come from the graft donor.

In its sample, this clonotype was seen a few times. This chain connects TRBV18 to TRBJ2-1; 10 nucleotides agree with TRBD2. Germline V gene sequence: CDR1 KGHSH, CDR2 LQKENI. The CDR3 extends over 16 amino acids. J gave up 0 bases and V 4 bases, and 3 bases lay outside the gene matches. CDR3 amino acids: CASSHLAGGSYNEQFF. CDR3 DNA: TGTGCCAGCTCACACTTAGCGGGGGGCTCCTACAATGAGCAGTTCTTC.

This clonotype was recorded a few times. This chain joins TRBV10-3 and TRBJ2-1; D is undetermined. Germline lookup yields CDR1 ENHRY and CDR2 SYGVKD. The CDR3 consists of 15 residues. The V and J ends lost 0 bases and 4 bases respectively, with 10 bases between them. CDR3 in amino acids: CAISESMGLYNEQFF. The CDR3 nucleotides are TGTGCCATCAGTGAGTCGATGGGCCTTTACAATGAGCAGTTCTTC.

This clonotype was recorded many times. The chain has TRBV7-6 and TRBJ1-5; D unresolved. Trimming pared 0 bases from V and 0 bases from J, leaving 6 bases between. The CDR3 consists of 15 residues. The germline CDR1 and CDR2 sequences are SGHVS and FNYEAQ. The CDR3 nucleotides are TGTGCCAGCAGCTTAGCAGGCTATAGCAATCAGCCCCAGCATTTT. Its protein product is CASSLAGYSNQPQHF.

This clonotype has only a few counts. CDR3 DNA: TGCGCCAGCAGCTCTCCCCAGGCGAAGGTCTACGAGCAGTACTTC. Amino acids: CASSSPQAKVYEQYF. The chain has TRBV4-1 and TRBJ2-7; D remains unclear. The V end was cut by 5 bases, the J end by 3 bases, with 17 bases between. The length of the CDR3 is 15 residues. Germline V gene data show CDR1 as MGHRA and CDR2 as YSYEKL.

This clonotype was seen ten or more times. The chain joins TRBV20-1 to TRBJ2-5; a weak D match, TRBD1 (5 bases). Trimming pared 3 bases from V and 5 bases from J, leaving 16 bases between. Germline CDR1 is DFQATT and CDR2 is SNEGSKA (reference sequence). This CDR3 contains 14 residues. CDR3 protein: CSASEVGPRETQYF. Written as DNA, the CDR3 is TGCAGTGCTAGTGAGGTGGGGCCCCGGGAGACCCAGTACTTC.

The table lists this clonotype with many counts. CDR3: CASSLSIAGGPGEQYF. The CDR3 nucleotides are TGTGCCAGCAGTTTATCGATTGCGGGAGGGCCAGGCGAGCAGTACTTC. The chain combines TRBV27 with TRBJ2-7; TRBD2 matches 9 bases. J was trimmed by 6 bases and V by 0 bases; bases with no gene match: 9. The CDR3 covers 16 residues. Looked up from germline, CDR1 is MNHEY and CDR2 is SMNVEV (reference sequence).

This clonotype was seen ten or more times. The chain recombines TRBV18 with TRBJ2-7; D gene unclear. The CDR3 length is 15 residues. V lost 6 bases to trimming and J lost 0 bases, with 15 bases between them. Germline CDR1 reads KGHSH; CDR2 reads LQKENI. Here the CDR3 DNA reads TGTGCCAGCTCTATGGCTGGGTCAAGCTCCTACGAGCAGTACTTC. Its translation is CASSMAGSSSYEQYF.

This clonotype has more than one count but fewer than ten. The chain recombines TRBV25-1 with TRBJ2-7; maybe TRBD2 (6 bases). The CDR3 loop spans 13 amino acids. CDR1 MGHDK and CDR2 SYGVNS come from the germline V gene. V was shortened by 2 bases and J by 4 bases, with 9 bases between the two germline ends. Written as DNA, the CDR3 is TGTGCCAGCAGTGAAACGGGAGCATACGAGCAGTACTTC. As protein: CASSETGAYEQYF.

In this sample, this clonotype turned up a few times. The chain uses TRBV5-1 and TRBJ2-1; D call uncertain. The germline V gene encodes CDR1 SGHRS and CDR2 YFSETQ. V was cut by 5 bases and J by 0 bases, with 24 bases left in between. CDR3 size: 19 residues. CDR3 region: CASSGPQPTTISSYNEQFF. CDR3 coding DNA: TGCGCCAGCAGTGGCCCGCAGCCTACCACCATCAGCTCCTACAATGAGCAGTTCTTC.

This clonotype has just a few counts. The CDR3 is CASSLTSRDPGELFF. The CDR3 DNA sequence: TGCGCCAGCAGCTTGACCTCGCGAGACCCCGGGGAGCTGTTTTTT. V usage is TRBV5-1 and J usage is TRBJ2-2, with D unclear. Germline lookup yields CDR1 SGHRS and CDR2 YFSETQ. Trimming took off 1 base at V and 6 bases at J, with 13 bases between the two ends. The CDR3 is 15 residues long.

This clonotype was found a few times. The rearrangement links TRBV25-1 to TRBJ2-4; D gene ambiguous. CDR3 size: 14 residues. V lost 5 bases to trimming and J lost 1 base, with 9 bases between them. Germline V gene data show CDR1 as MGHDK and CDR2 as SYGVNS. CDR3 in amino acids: CASSPHGAKNIQYF. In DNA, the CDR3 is TGTGCCAGCAGTCCCCATGGGGCCAAAAACATTCAGTACTTC.

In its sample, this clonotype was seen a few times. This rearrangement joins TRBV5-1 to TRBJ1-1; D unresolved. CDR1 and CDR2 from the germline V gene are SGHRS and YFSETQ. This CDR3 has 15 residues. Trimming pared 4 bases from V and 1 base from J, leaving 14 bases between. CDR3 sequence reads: CASSLDGLENTEAFF. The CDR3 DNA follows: TGCGCCAGCAGCCTTGACGGGTTAGAGAACACTGAAGCTTTCTTT.

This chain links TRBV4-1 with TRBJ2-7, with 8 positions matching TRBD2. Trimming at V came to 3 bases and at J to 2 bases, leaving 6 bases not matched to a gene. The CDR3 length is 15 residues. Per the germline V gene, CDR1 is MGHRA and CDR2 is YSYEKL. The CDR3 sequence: CASSQGLVGPYEQYF. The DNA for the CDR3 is TGCGCCAGCAGCCAGGGACTAGTCGGACCCTACGAGCAGTACTTC.

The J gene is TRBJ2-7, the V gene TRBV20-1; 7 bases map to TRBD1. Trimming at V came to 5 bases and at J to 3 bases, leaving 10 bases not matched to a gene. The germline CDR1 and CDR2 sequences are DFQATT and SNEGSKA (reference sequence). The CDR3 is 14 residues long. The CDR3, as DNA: TGCAGTGCTTTTGACAGGGCGACTGTCTACGAGCAGTACTTC. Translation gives CSAFDRATVYEQYF.

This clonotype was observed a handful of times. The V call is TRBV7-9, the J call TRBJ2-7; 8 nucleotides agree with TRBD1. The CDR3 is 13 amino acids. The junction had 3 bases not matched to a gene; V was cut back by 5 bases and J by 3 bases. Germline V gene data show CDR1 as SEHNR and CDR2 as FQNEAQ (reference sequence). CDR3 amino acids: CASSGGTGYEQYF. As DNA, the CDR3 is TGTGCCAGCAGCGGCGGGACAGGCTACGAGCAGTACTTC.

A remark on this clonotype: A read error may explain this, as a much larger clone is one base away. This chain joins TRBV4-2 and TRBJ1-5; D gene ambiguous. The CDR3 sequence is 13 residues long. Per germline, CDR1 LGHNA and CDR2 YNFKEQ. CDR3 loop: CAGSQAGYQPQHF. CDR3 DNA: TGTGCCGGCAGCCAAGCAGGTTATCAGCCCCAGCATTTT.

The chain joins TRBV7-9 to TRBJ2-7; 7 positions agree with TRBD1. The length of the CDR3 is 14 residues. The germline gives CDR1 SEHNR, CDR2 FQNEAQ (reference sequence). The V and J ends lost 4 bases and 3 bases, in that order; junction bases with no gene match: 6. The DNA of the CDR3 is TGTGCCAGCAGCTCCTCCGGGACAGTCTACGAGCAGTACTTC. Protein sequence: CASSSSGTVYEQYF.

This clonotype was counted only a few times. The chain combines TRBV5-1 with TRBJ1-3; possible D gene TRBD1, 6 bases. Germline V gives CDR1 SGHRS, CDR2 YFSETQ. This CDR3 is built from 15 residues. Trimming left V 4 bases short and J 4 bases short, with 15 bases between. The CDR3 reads CASSTSTGNGNTIYF. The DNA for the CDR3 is TGCGCCAGCAGCACCTCTACAGGGAACGGAAACACCATATATTTT. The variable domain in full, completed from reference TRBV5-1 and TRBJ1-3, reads KAGVTQTPRYLIKTRGQQVTLSCSPISGHRSVSWYQQTPGQGLQFLFEYFSETQRNKGNFPGRFSGRQFSNSRSEMNVSTLELGDSALYLCASSTSTGNGNTIYFGEGSWLTVV.

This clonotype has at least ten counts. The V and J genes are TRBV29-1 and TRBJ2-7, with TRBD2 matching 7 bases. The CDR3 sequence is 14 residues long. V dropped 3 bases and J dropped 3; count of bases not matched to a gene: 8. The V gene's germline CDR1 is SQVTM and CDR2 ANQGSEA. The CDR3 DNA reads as TGCAGCGTTGATGTGCCTAGCGGAAACTACGAGCAGTACTTC. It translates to CSVDVPSGNYEQYF.

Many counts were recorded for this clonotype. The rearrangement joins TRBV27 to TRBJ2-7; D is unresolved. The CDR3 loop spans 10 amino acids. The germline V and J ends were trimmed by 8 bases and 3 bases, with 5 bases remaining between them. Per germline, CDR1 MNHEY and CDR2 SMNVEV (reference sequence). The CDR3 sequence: CASGFYEQYF. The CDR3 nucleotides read TGTGCCAGCGGATTCTACGAGCAGTACTTC.

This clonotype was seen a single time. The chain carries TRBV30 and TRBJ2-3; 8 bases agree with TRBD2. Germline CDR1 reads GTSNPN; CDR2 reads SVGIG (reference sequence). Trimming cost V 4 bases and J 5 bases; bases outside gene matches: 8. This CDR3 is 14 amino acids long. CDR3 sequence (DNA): TGTGCCTGGACCCAAGGACTAGCCGGAGATACGCAGTATTTT. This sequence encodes CAWTQGLAGDTQYF.

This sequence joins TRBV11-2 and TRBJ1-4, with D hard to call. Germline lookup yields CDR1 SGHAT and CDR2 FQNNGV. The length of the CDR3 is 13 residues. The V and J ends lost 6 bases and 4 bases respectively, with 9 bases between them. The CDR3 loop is CASSYQYNEKLFF. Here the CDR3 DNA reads TGTGCCAGCAGTTATCAGTATAATGAAAAACTGTTTTTT.

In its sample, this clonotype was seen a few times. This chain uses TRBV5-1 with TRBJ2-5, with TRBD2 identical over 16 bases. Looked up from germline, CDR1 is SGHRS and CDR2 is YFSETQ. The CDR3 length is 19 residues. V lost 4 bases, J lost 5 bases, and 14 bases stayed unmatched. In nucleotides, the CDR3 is TGCGCCAGCAGCCACCTTGGGACTAGCGGGAGGGCCCTCTCTGAGACCCAGTACTTC. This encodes CASSHLGTSGRALSETQYF. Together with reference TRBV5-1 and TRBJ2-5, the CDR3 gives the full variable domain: KAGVTQTPRYLIKTRGQQVTLSCSPISGHRSVSWYQQTPGQGLQFLFEYFSETQRNKGNFPGRFSGRQFSNSRSEMNVSTLELGDSALYLCASSHLGTSGRALSETQYFGPGTRLLVL.

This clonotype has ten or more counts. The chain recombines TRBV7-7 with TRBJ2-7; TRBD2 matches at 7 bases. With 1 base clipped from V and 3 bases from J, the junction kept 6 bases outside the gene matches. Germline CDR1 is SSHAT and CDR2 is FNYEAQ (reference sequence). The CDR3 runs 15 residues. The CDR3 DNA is TGTGCCAGCAGCTTAGGAGCGGGGAAGGGCTACGAGCAGTACTTC. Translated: CASSLGAGKGYEQYF.

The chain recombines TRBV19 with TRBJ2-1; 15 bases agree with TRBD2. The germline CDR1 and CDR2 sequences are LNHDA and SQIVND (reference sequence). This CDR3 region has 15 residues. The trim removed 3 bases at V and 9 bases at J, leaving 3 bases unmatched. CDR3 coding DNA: TGTGCCAGTAGTATCGGACTAGCGGGAGGGTTTGAGCAGTTCTTC. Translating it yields CASSIGLAGGFEQFF.

CDR3 DNA sequence: TGCAGTGTCCTCCCGAACACCGGGGAGCTGTTTTTT. Translating it yields CSVLPNTGELFF. V usage is TRBV20-1 and J usage is TRBJ2-2; D unresolved. Per the germline V gene, CDR1 is DFQATT and CDR2 is SNEGSKA (reference sequence). The CDR3 is 12 residues long. V lost 7 bases and J lost 0, with 6 bases in between.